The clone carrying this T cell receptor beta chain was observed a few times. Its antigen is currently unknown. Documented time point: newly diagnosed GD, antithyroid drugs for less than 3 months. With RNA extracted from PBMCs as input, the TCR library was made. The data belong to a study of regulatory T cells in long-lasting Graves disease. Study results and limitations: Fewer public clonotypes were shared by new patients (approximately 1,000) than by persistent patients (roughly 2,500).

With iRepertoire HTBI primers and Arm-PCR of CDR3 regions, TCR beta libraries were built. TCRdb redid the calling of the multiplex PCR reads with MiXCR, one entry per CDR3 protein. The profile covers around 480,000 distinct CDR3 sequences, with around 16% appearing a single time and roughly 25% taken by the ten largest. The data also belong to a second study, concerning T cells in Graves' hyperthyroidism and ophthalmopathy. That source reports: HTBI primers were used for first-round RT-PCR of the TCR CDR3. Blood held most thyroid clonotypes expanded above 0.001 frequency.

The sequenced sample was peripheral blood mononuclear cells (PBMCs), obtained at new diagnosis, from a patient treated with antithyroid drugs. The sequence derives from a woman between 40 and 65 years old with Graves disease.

The CDR3 sequence is CASSKDSEGEQYF. The CDR3 DNA is TGTGCCAGCTCAAAGGACAGCGAAGGCGAGCAGTACTTC. The rearrangement uses TRBV18 and TRBJ2-7; D is possibly TRBD1 (6 bases). The germline V gene encodes CDR1 KGHSH and CDR2 LQKENI. The V gene lost 5 bases and the J gene lost 6 bases, with 14 bases spanning the gap. There are 13 residues in the CDR3.